This T cell receptor beta chain was sequenced for a study of blood T cell repertoires in COVID-19. This clone was detected a few times. Germline CDR1 and CDR2: SGHNT and YYREEE (reference sequence). V lost 0 bases, J lost 9 bases, and 7 bases lay in between. This CDR3 comprises 11 residues. Some clones are missing from TCRdb's copy, which holds only in-frame ones; the method was immunoSEQ multiplex PCR. Of around 50,000 clones in the sample, 85% to 90% are singletons; the top ten hold around a tenth. Sequencing used peripheral blood. This sequence was found in a man between 45 and 60 years old with active COVID-19. The genes are TRBV5-4 and TRBJ2-7; D is uncertain. The CDR3 sequence: CASSLGPRQYF. In DNA, the CDR3 is TGTGCCAGCAGCTTGGGTCCCAGGCAGTACTTC.